This T cell receptor beta chain was recovered during a study of monozygotic twins with inflammatory bowel disease. Findings of the study overall: Discrimination among different T cell subtypes was not achievable. Compared with healthy co-twins, IBD patients showed reduced TCRbeta repertoire diversity by inverse Simpson.

Each donor supplied around 2.3 ml of blood. With regard to this clonotype: As yet, its antigen is unknown.

This CDR3 is 16 amino acids long. Germline V CDR1 and CDR2: KGHDR, SFDVKD. TCRdb re-called the 5' RACE reads; one entry per CDR3 protein, DNA not given. The sample has a few hundred thousand distinct CDR3 sequences. The rearrangement links TRBV24-1 to TRBJ2-3; TCRdb's D call, TRBD1, is unchecked because there is no DNA. This TCR came from a human donor with ulcerative colitis or Crohn's disease, or a healthy co-twin of an affected twin (not recorded which). What was sequenced was blood. This CDR3 reads CATSDSTLTGYDTQYF.